The 7 T cell receptor beta chains below all came from one sample that was sequenced in a study of T cell responses to AZD1222 COVID-19 vaccine (dated by TCRdb to 2020 to 2022). The time point label, read with the paper, signifies: baseline before first vaccination. The library came from the immunoSEQ multiplex PCR assay. In TCRdb, the immuneACCESS table is reduced to in-frame sequences with V and J assigned. These tables do not hold every clone; where another copy was compared, an unresolved V gene accounts for under half, and the others remain unexplained. Recorded for this sample are under 140,000 clones; roughly nine tenths of them occurred a single time. Of the sample, 1.6% falls within the top ten clones. The source was peripheral blood, collected on day 0 of AZD1222 vaccination. These receptor sequences come from an adult in good health.

The V call is TRBV24-1, the J call TRBJ2-7, with TRBD1 identical over 10 bases. The CDR3 consists of 15 residues. Germline V gene sequence: CDR1 KGHDR, CDR2 SFDVKD. V lost 4 bases and J lost 6; bases outside the gene matches: 8. The CDR3 reads CATSEYGTGASEQYF. The DNA for the CDR3 is TGTGCCACCAGTGAGTATGGGACAGGGGCCTCCGAGCAGTACTTC.

The chain couples TRBV7-9 to TRBJ1-2, with D possibly matching TRBD1 (5 bases). CDR1 and CDR2 (germline): SEHNR, FQNEAQ (reference sequence). The CDR3 length is 13 residues. The V and J ends lost 5 bases and 3 bases respectively, with 10 bases between them. CDR3 nucleotides: TGTGCCAGCAGCCCCGGGGGGTACTATGGCTACACCTTC. Residues: CASSPGGYYGYTF.

J is TRBJ1-5 and V is TRBV6-1, with D maybe TRBD1 (6 bases). V was trimmed by 2 bases and J by 5 bases, leaving 16 bases between them. The CDR3 contains 16 residues. Germline V gives CDR1 MNHNS, CDR2 SASEGT. CDR3 sequence: CASSESQGTFDQPQHF. CDR3 sequence (DNA): TGTGCCAGCAGTGAATCACAGGGAACCTTCGATCAGCCCCAGCATTTT.

This clone turned up a few times. The rearrangement links TRBV19 to TRBJ1-5; D is possibly TRBD1 (5 bases). CDR1 is LNHDA and CDR2 is SQIVND in the germline V gene (reference sequence). The CDR3 spans 15 residues. V gave up 8 bases and J gave up 0 bases, with 14 bases separating them. Here the CDR3 reads CASSWGLHSNQPQHF. The CDR3 nucleotides are TGTGCCAGTTCTTGGGGACTGCATAGCAATCAGCCCCAGCATTTT.

The rearrangement uses TRBV3-1 (or the pseudogene TRBV3-2) and TRBJ2-3; D ambiguous. Germline CDR1 reads LGHDT; CDR2 reads YNNKEL (reference sequence). V lost 0 bases, J lost 2 bases, and 6 bases lay in between. The CDR3 extends over 14 amino acids. The CDR3 protein is CASSQDLDTDTQYF. CDR3 DNA: TGTGCCAGCAGCCAAGATCTGGACACAGATACGCAGTATTTT.

In its sample, this clone was seen once. The chain recombines TRBV18 with TRBJ1-1, with TRBD1 identical over 8 bases. Per germline, CDR1 KGHSH and CDR2 LQKENI. CDR3 length equals 13 residues. V trimming: 4 bases; J trimming: 5 bases; junction bases outside the gene matches: 3. CDR3 DNA: TGTGCCAGCTCACTGGACAGGGTAACTGAAGCTTTCTTT. This translates into CASSLDRVTEAFF.

This sequence joins TRBV18 and TRBJ1-1; D not resolved. Trimming took 7 bases from V and 0 from J, leaving 9 bases between them. Germline V CDR1 and CDR2: KGHSH, LQKENI. The CDR3 covers 13 residues. The CDR3 here is CASFKVMNTEAFF. The DNA of the CDR3 is TGTGCCAGCTTTAAGGTTATGAACACTGAAGCTTTCTTT.